This T cell receptor (beta chain) originates from a study of blood T cell repertoires in COVID-19 (dated by TCRdb to 2020 to 2021). With regard to the full study: Collaborator samples came from the United States, Italy and Spain and covered acute and convalescent phases of COVID-19. Samples came from the ongoing ImmuneRACE study (first 160 participants) plus 1,254 subjects from 6 global collaborators. The repertoires were made available in a free public database intended to serve as a resource for research on the immune response to SARS-CoV-2. HLA class I and class II types, where available, came from metadata supplied by the sample provider rather than from assay-based typing. The dataset comprised deeply sampled blood TCRbeta repertoires from subjects exposed to, actively infected with, or recovered from COVID-19. The prospective study material was composed of cDNA or gDNA derived from T cells, B-cell-depleted T cells, or PBMCs. The sample metadata nearly always contained a de-identified subject ID, COVID-19 status, age in years and sex. Results the study describes overall, beyond this receptor: How much clinical and demographic metadata was included differed by source and by participant, and the metadata was provided uncurated.

Trimming removed 6 bases from V and 0 bases from J, leaving 11 bases between the germline ends. From the cysteine up to the phenylalanine, the CDR3 has a length of 14 residues. The read is trimmed to its CDR3 DNA, 42 bases read in frame from base 1. CDR1 and CDR2 (SQVTM, ANQGSEA) derive from the germline V gene. With regard to this clone: Its antigen has not been determined. The record has no base qualities; no much larger clone is one base away.

Each collaborating institution followed its own protocols to collect whole blood in K2EDTA tubes. For TCRbeta analysis, collaborator samples were shipped as frozen whole blood, as isolated PBMCs, or as DNA extracted from either sample type. TCRbeta CDR3 regions were amplified from genomic DNA by means of the immunoSEQ Assay, a bias-controlled multiplex PCR. Per the original workflow: Nucleated cell counts per sample were estimated from amplification of reference gene primers within the assay. To quantify the absolute abundance of each unique TCRbeta CDR3 rearrangement, sequence reads were collapsed and filtered. For each sample, productive Simpson clonality was calculated as the square root of Simpson's diversity index across productive rearrangements. The table comes from immuneACCESS by way of TCRdb, which keeps in-frame sequences with V and J called. Part of the clones is missing from these tables; in studies checked, under half for an unresolved V gene and the rest for unknown reasons. The D gene and trimming were derived from the DNA, and the V and J assignments and clone size from that table. The sample has around 140,000 clones on record, 70% to 90% of them singletons. The ten top clones hold over 1.5% of the sample.

The chain is made from TRBV29-1 and TRBJ2-2; TRBD1 is a possible D gene, resting on 6 matching bases. The clonotype was recovered from a man aged 65 to 85 with acute or convalescent COVID-19. Sequencing was done on a sample of peripheral blood. The nucleotides read TGCAGCGTCCGCGGACAGTCGAACACCGGGGAGCTGTTTTTT. It translates to CSVRGQSNTGELFF.